Included here is one T cell receptor (beta chain) sequence, with context. This record belongs to a study of PD-1 blockade in classical Hodgkin lymphoma. Data came from immunoSEQ multiplex PCR; TCRdb stores just in-frame clones and leaves some out. The table records around 35,000 clones, about 72% of them present only once. The CDR3 runs to 12 residues. Germline V gene lookup returns CDR1 SGHVS and CDR2 FQNEAQ. Trimming took off 5 bases at V and 5 bases at J, with 7 bases between the two ends. Time point denoted: cycle 4 day 1 (C4D1), after five to seven weeks of nivolumab. Every one of the patients relapsed after autologous stem cell transplantation (brentuximab vedotin exposure was variable).

The source of this sequence is a human donor with classical Hodgkin lymphoma. The sequencing here drew on peripheral blood mononuclear cells (PBMCs), taken before the fourth cycle of nivolumab. The V gene is TRBV7-8, the J gene TRBJ1-5; D remains ambiguous. The CDR3 here is CASSPIDQPQHF. The CDR3 coding sequence is TGTGCCAGCAGCCCTATAGATCAGCCCCAGCATTTT. The full variable domain, completed using reference TRBV7-8 and TRBJ1-5, is GAGVSQSPRYKVAKRGQDVALRCDPISGHVSLFWYQQALGQGPEFLTYFQNEAQLDKSGLPSDRFFAERPEGSVSTLKIQRTQQEDSAVYLCASSPIDQPQHFGDGTRLSIL.